This T cell receptor beta chain was captured in a study of blood T cells in healthy people across ages. The length of the CDR3 is 15 residues. Germline V CDR1 and CDR2: SQVTM, ANQGSEA. This clonotype was counted many times. Through a sample-barcoded 5' primer and a J-beta primer mix, a second PCR was run for roughly 7 to 11 cycles. In TCRdb, the 5' RACE reads were re-called with MiXCR into one record per CDR3 protein. The repertoire has over 600,000 distinct CDR3 sequences, 20% to 25% of them found once; the top ten carry around 3.4%. The chain uses TRBV29-1 and TRBJ2-5; 11 bases are shared with TRBD2. The J call may be incorrect, as the DNA end agrees better with TRBJ2-7. This receptor was identified in a man between 65 and 85 years old in good health. Sequencing was performed on blood. The CDR3 loop is CSVEGLAGGSYEQYF. DNA for the CDR3: TGCAGCGTTGAAGGTCTAGCGGGAGGTAGCTACGAGCAGTACTTC.